The present T cell receptor beta chain was sequenced within a study of CD4 T cells in relation to SARS-CoV-2 and coronaviruses. Study-wide results and limits: This crossreactivity analysis covered spike protein alone, no other viral proteins.

This clone was found a few times. The antigen is unknown. Some clones are missing from TCRdb's copy, which holds only in-frame ones; the method was immunoSEQ multiplex PCR. This table has about 37,000 clones, 82% appearing once. V shed 0 bases and J shed 0 bases, with 12 bases lying between them. The CDR3 spans 16 residues. In germline, CDR1 is SGHRS, CDR2 YFSETQ. For around 11 days, roughly 10^5 sorted CD4+ cells grew with T cell-depleted PBMCs and CEF. The source material was naive CD4+ T cells from PBMCs, cultured in vitro. As to subset: naive CD4+ T cells isolated by negative enrichment. The chain joins TRBV5-1 to TRBJ1-2; possible D gene TRBD1, 6 bases. The TCR originated in an adult with COVID-19. This CDR3 is CASSLERTAANYGYTF. In DNA form, the CDR3 reads TGCGCCAGCAGCTTGGAGCGGACAGCTGCTAACTATGGCTACACCTTC.